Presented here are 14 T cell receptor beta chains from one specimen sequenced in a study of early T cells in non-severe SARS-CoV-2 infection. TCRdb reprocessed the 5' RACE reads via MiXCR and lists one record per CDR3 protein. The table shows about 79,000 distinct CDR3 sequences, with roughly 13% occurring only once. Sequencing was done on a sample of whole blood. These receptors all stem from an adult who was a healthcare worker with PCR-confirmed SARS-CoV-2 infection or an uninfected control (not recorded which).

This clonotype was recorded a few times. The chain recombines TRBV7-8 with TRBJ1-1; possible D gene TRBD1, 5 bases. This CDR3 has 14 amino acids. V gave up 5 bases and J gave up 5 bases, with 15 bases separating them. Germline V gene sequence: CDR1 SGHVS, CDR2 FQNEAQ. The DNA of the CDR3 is TGTGCCAGCAGCCACGTACGCCGGGGGACTGAAGCTTTCTTT. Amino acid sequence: CASSHVRRGTEAFF.

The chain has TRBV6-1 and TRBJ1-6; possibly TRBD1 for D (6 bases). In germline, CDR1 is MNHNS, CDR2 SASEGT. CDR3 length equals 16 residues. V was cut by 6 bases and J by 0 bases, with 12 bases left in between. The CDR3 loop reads CASRNTGSSYNSPLHF. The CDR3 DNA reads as TGTGCCAGCAGAAATACAGGGAGCTCCTATAATTCACCCCTCCACTTT.

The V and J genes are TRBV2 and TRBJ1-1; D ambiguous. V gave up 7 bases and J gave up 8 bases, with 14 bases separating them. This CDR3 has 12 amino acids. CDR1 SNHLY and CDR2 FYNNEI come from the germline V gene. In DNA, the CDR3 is TGTGCCAGCATAGCGACGCCTCCAGAAGCTTTCTTT. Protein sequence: CASIATPPEAFF.

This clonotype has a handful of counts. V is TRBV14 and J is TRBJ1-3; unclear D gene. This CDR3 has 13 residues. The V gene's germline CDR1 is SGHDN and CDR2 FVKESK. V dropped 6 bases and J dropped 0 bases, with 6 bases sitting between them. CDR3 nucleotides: TGTGCCAGCAGACTTCACTCTGGAAACACCATATATTTT. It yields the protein CASRLHSGNTIYF.

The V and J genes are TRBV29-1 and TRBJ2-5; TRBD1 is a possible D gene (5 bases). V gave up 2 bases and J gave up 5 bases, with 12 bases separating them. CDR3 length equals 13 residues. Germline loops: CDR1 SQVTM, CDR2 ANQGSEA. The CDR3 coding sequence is TGCAGCGTTGAACAGGCAGGGTGGGAGACCCAGTACTTC. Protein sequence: CSVEQAGWETQYF.

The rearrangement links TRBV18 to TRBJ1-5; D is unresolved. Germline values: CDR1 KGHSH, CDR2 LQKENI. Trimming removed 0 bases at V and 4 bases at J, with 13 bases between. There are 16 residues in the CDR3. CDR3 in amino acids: CASSPPITTGNQPQHF. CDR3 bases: TGTGCCAGCTCACCACCAATAACCACGGGAAATCAGCCCCAGCATTTT.

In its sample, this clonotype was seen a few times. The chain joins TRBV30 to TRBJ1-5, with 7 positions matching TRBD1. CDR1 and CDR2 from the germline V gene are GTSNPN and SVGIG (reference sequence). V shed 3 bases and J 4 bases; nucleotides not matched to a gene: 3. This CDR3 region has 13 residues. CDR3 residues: CAWSQQGNQPQHF. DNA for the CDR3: TGTGCCTGGAGCCAACAGGGGAATCAGCCCCAGCATTTT.

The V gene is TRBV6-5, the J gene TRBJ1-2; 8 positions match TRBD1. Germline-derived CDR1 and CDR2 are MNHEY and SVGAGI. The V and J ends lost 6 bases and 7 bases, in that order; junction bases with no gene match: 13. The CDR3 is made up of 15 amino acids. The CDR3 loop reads CASSYRTGPGSGYTF. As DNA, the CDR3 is TGTGCCAGCAGCTACCGGACAGGGCCTGGGAGTGGCTACACCTTC.

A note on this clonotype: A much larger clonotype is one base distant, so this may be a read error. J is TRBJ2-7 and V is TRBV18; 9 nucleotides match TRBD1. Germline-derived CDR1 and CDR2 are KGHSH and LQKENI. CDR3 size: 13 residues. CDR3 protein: CASTPGDRVEQYF. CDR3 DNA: TGTGCCAGCACACCAGGGGACAGGGTCGAGCAGTACTTC.

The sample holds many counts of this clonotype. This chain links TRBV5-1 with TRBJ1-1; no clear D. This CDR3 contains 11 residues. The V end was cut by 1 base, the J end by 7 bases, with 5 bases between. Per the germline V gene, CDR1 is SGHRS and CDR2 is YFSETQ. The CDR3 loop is CASSLYDEAFF. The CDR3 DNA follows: TGCGCCAGCAGCTTGTATGATGAAGCTTTCTTT.

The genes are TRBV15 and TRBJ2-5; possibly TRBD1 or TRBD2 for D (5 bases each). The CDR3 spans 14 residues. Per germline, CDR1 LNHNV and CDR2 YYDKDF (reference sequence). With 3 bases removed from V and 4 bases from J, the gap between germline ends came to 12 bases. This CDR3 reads CATSSRAGAETQYF. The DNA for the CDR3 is TGTGCCACCAGCAGTAGGGCCGGGGCAGAGACCCAGTACTTC.

In DNA, the CDR3 is TGTGCCAGCTCACCACAGAGGAAGGGAGGCTACACCTTC. This sequence encodes CASSPQRKGGYTF. The chain is built from TRBV18 and TRBJ1-2; D not resolved. CDR3 length: 13 residues. The V gene's germline CDR1 is KGHSH and CDR2 LQKENI. Trimming left V 1 base short and J 8 bases short, with 11 bases between. Full variable domain (missing parts from reference TRBV18 and TRBJ1-2): NAGVMQNPRHLVRRRGQEARLRCSPMKGHSHVYWYRQLPEEGLKFMVYLQKENIIDESGMPKERFSAEFPKEGPSILRIQQVVRGDSAAYFCASSPQRKGGYTFGSGTRLTVV.

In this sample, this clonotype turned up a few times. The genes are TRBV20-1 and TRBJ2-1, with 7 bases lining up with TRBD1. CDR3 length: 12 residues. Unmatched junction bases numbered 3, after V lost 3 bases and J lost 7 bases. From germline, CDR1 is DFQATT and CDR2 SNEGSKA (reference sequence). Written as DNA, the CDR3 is TGCAGTGCTAGTAAGGGGGCAAATGAGCAGTTCTTC. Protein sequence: CSASKGANEQFF.

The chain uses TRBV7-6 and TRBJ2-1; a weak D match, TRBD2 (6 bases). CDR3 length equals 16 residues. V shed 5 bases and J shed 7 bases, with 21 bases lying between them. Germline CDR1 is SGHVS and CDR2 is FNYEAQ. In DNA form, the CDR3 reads TGTGCCAGCAGCCTGCCTCCTAGCGCTGCTAGGAATGAGCAGTTCTTC. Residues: CASSLPPSAARNEQFF.